The sequence of this TCR beta chain was determined in a study of T cells in Graves' hyperthyroidism and ophthalmopathy. Looked up from germline, CDR1 is SQVTM and CDR2 is ANQGSEA. V lost 6 bases and J lost 4; bases outside the gene matches: 6. This CDR3 is 14 amino acids long. Regions amplified from RNA transcripts were the TCR beta CDR3 regions. HTBI primers were the set used in a first-round RT-PCR of the TCR CDR3. TCRdb called the multiplex PCR reads again in MiXCR, with one record for every CDR3 protein. The data hold fewer than 800,000 distinct CDR3 sequences, with around 15% observed a single time.

Source material: blood. This chain joins TRBV29-1 and TRBJ2-1; 10 bases match TRBD2. The source is a man aged 18 to 30 with Graves' hyperthyroidism. For the CDR3, the DNA is TGCAGCGTCCCCTCTAGCGGGAGTTACAATGAGCAGTTCTTC. This encodes CSVPSSGSYNEQFF.